The 21 T cell receptor beta chains presented below share a single source sample, sequenced in a study of blood T cell repertoires in COVID-19. Repertoires were generated with immunoSEQ multiplex PCR, while TCRdb's copy carries only in-frame clones and drops some. Among almost 200,000 clones listed, around 85% were seen once. Material: peripheral blood. Receptors originate from a man aged 55 to 70 with COVID-19, enrolled during active disease.

The chain couples TRBV24-1 to TRBJ2-5; 7 nucleotides agree with TRBD1. The V gene end was trimmed by 5 bases and the J gene end by 4 bases; junction bases not matched to a gene: 3. Germline V gene lookup returns CDR1 KGHDR and CDR2 SFDVKD. This CDR3 has 13 residues. The CDR3 sequence: CATSGQGVETQYF. CDR3 sequence (DNA): TGTGCCACCAGTGGCCAGGGGGTAGAGACCCAGTACTTC.

The chain carries TRBV2 and TRBJ1-2; D gene uncertain. The CDR3 has 14 residues. Germline assignment: CDR1 SNHLY and CDR2 FYNNEI. V dropped 4 bases and J dropped 4 bases, with 13 bases sitting between them. CDR3 protein: CASSVEVQSYGYTF. In DNA form, the CDR3 reads TGTGCCAGCAGTGTTGAGGTGCAATCCTATGGCTACACCTTC.

The V call is TRBV4-1, the J call TRBJ2-7; TRBD2 matches at 9 bases. The CDR3 is 16 residues long. The V and J ends lost 0 bases and 4 bases, in that order; junction bases with no gene match: 7. Germline V CDR1 and CDR2: MGHRA, YSYEKL. CDR3: CASSQDSGGRAYEQYF. The CDR3 DNA is TGCGCCAGCAGCCAAGATAGTGGCGGGAGGGCGTACGAGCAGTACTTC.

The CDR3 sequence: CASSYAGQKDYEQYF. CDR3 sequence (DNA): TGTGCCAGCAGTTACGCAGGACAGAAGGACTACGAGCAGTACTTC. The chain combines TRBV6-2 or TRBV6-3 with TRBJ2-7; perhaps TRBD1 as D (6 bases). The CDR3 is 15 residues long. V lost 2 bases, J lost 3 bases, and 14 bases lay in between. The V gene's germline CDR1 is MNHEY and CDR2 SVGEGT.

The chain carries TRBV2 and TRBJ2-7, with a possible D match to TRBD1 (6 bases). Germline CDR1 and CDR2: SNHLY and FYNNEI. The CDR3 is 14 amino acids. The V end lost 6 bases, the J end lost 4 bases, and 16 bases lay between the germline ends. CDR3 nucleotide sequence: TGTGCCAGCAGCCCGGACAGCCAGAGTTACGAGCAGTACTTC. It is translated as CASSPDSQSYEQYF.

The V call is TRBV6-2 or TRBV6-3, the J call TRBJ1-3; tentative D call: TRBD1 (6 bases). CDR3 size: 14 residues. The germline V gene encodes CDR1 MNHEY and CDR2 SVGEGT. Trimming pared 0 bases from V and 4 bases from J, leaving 7 bases between. The CDR3 DNA follows: TGTGCCAGCAGTTACTCGACAGGCGGAAACACCATATATTTT. Amino acid sequence: CASSYSTGGNTIYF.

For the CDR3, the DNA is TGTGCCAGCAGCTCACAGGGGGCAACTTATTCACCCCTCCACTTT. Its protein product is CASSSQGATYSPLHF. The genes are TRBV7-9 and TRBJ1-6; 9 bases are shared with TRBD1. Trimming removed 4 bases from V and 8 bases from J; junction bases left unmatched: 6. CDR1 and CDR2 from the germline V gene are SEHNR and FQNEAQ (reference sequence). The CDR3 has 15 amino acids.

Concerning this clone: A clone one base away is much larger, so this may be a read error. This rearrangement joins TRBV7-9 to TRBJ1-1, with D possibly matching TRBD1 (6 bases). Germline CDR1 and CDR2: SEHNR and FQNEAQ (reference sequence). CDR3 length: 13 residues. The V and J ends lost 2 bases and 3 bases respectively, with 7 bases between them. The CDR3 reads CASSLSGDTEAFF. The CDR3, as DNA: TGTGCCAGCAGCTTATCAGGGGACACTGAAGCTTTCTTT.

The chain uses TRBV7-9 and TRBJ2-7; maybe TRBD1 (6 bases). CDR1 is SEHNR and CDR2 is FQNEAQ in the germline V gene (reference sequence). V was trimmed by 2 bases and J by 1 base, leaving 15 bases between them. The CDR3 is 16 amino acids. This CDR3 is CASSLRSTGQSYEQYF. Here the CDR3 DNA reads TGTGCCAGCAGCTTAAGGTCGACGGGACAATCCTACGAGCAGTACTTC. Complete variable domain (other parts from reference TRBV7-9 and TRBJ2-7): DTGVSQNPRHKITKRGQNVTFRCDPISEHNRLYWYRQTLGQGPEFLTYFQNEAQLEKSRLLSDRFSAERPKGSFSTLEIQRTEQGDSAMYLCASSLRSTGQSYEQYFGPGTRLTVT.

The chain has TRBV19 and TRBJ2-7; 7 bases agree with TRBD1. The CDR3 is 15 residues long. The V gene's germline CDR1 is LNHDA and CDR2 SQIVND (reference sequence). The ends lost 5 bases at V and 3 bases at J; junction bases unmatched: 10. As DNA, the CDR3 is TGTGCCAGTAGTGTGACAGGGCAAAACTACTACGAGCAGTACTTC. This sequence encodes CASSVTGQNYYEQYF.

The chain carries TRBV29-1 and TRBJ1-2, with 8 positions matching TRBD1. J gave up 4 bases and V 2 bases, and 3 bases lay outside the gene matches. CDR1 and CDR2 (germline): SQVTM, ANQGSEA. The CDR3 runs 13 residues. CDR3 nucleotide sequence: TGCAGCGTTGAAAGGCAGGGGGCCTATGGCTACACCTTC. Its translation: CSVERQGAYGYTF.

V gene TRBV27 combines with J gene TRBJ1-2, with TRBD1 identical over 9 bases. V shed 5 bases and J 1 base; nucleotides not matched to a gene: 5. The CDR3 is made up of 15 amino acids. Per germline, CDR1 MNHEY and CDR2 SMNVEV (reference sequence). The CDR3 region has the DNA TGTGCCAGCAGTCCCTGGACAGGGGATAACTATGGCTACACCTTC. It translates to CASSPWTGDNYGYTF.

This sequence joins TRBV7-9 and TRBJ1-3, with D possibly matching TRBD1 (6 bases). This CDR3 has 14 amino acids. Per germline, CDR1 SEHNR and CDR2 FQNEAQ (reference sequence). V gave up 5 bases and J gave up 3 bases, with 11 bases separating them. The CDR3 sequence: CASSPQGHGNTIYF. CDR3 DNA: TGTGCCAGCAGCCCACAGGGCCATGGAAACACCATATATTTT.

The V call is TRBV4-1, the J call TRBJ2-7; TRBD2 matches 9 bases. The CDR3 is 16 amino acids. V dropped 4 bases and J dropped 2; count of bases not matched to a gene: 9. Germline values: CDR1 MGHRA, CDR2 YSYEKL. The CDR3 loop reads CASSPTGAGGAYEQYF. CDR3 DNA sequence: TGCGCCAGCAGCCCCACAGGCGCGGGAGGGGCCTACGAGCAGTACTTC.

The chain combines TRBV5-8 with TRBJ2-1; 9 bases are a match to TRBD1. With V trimmed by 8 bases and J by 6 bases, 6 bases remained unmatched. Germline loops: CDR1 SGHTS, CDR2 YDEGEE. The CDR3 totals 13 residues. CDR3 DNA: TGTGCCAGTAGGACAGGGGCCCCCAATGAGCAGTTCTTC. Protein: CASRTGAPNEQFF. Full variable domain (rest looked up from reference TRBV5-8 and TRBJ2-1): EAGVTQSPTHLIKTRGQQATLRCSPISGHTSVYWYQQALGLGLQFLLWYDEGEERNRGNFPPRFSGRQFPNYSSELNVNALELEDSALYLCASRTGAPNEQFFGPGTRLTVL.

V usage is TRBV9 and J usage is TRBJ1-2, with D perhaps matching TRBD1 (6 bases). The V end lost 4 bases, the J end lost 3 bases, and 22 bases lay between the germline ends. The CDR3 runs 17 residues. Germline V lookup: CDR1 SGDLS, CDR2 YYNGEE. CDR3 sequence reads: CASSHPPIGGADYGYTF. The CDR3 nucleotides read TGTGCCAGCAGCCATCCACCTATCGGGGGGGCGGACTATGGCTACACCTTC. The full variable domain, with the rest looked up from reference TRBV9 and TRBJ1-2, is DSGVTQTPKHLITATGQRVTLRCSPRSGDLSVYWYQQSLDQGLQFLIQYYNGEERAKGNILERFSAQQFPDLHSELNLSSLELGDSALYFCASSHPPIGGADYGYTFGSGTRLTVV.

CDR3 DNA sequence: TGTGCCAGCAGCTTAGCGGGAGTATCGGAGACCCAGTACTTC. Protein: CASSLAGVSETQYF. The chain joins TRBV11-2 to TRBJ2-5; possibly TRBD2 for D (6 bases). Germline CDR1 is SGHAT and CDR2 is FQNNGV. The CDR3 consists of 14 residues. Trimming left V 1 base short and J 5 bases short, with 11 bases between.

CDR3 in amino acids: CASSWDRNTEAFF. CDR3 DNA: TGTGCCAGCAGTTGGGACAGGAACACTGAAGCTTTCTTT. This chain links TRBV2 with TRBJ1-1; 7 bases map to TRBD1. CDR3 size: 13 residues. Germline V CDR1 and CDR2: SNHLY, FYNNEI. The ends lost 5 bases at V and 1 base at J; junction bases unmatched: 1.

The V gene is TRBV7-9, the J gene TRBJ1-4; 8 bases fit TRBD1. Germline assignment: CDR1 SEHNR and CDR2 FQNEAQ (reference sequence). The CDR3 spans 16 residues. Losses at the gene ends were 4 bases for V and 5 bases for J; bases not matched to a gene: 9. CDR3 protein: CASSSRRTGTNEKLFF. In DNA, the CDR3 is TGTGCCAGCAGCTCAAGAAGGACAGGGACGAATGAAAAACTGTTTTTT. Using reference TRBV7-9 and TRBJ1-4 for the parts outside the CDR3, the full variable domain is DTGVSQNPRHKITKRGQNVTFRCDPISEHNRLYWYRQTLGQGPEFLTYFQNEAQLEKSRLLSDRFSAERPKGSFSTLEIQRTEQGDSAMYLCASSSRRTGTNEKLFFGSGTQLSVL.

The chain is built from TRBV7-2 and TRBJ1-1; 12 bases line up with TRBD1. Germline loops: CDR1 SGHTA, CDR2 FQGNSA. This CDR3 has 15 amino acids. V was clipped by 4 bases and J by 10 bases; unmatched bases: 10. The CDR3 region has the DNA TGTGCCAGCAGCTCCCCACCGGGACAGGGGGCTGGAGCTTTCTTT. It specifies CASSSPPGQGAGAFF.

This chain links TRBV27 with TRBJ1-1, with 8 bases identical to TRBD1. Germline V gene lookup returns CDR1 MNHEY and CDR2 SMNVEV (reference sequence). The CDR3 runs 15 residues. The V gene end was trimmed by 8 bases and the J gene end by 3 bases; junction bases not matched to a gene: 11. CDR3 nucleotide sequence: TGTGCCAGCCACCGCAGGGGGCAACGAGACACTGAAGCTTTCTTT. Residues: CASHRRGQRDTEAFF.